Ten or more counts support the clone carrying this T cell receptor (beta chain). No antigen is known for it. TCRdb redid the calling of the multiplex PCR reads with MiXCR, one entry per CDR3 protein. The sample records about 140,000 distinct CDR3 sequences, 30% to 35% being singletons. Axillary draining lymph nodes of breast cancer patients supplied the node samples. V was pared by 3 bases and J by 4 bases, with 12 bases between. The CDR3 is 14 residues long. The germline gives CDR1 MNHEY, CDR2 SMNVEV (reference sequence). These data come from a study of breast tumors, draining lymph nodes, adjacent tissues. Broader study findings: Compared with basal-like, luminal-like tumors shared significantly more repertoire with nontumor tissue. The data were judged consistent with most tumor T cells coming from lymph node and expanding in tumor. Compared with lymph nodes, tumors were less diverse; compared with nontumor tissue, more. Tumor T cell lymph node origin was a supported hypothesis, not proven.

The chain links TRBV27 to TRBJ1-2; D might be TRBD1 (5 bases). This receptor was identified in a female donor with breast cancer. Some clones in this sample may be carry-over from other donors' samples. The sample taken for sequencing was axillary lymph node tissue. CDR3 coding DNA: TGTGCCAGCAGTTTCAAGGGGTCAGGCTATGGCTACACCTTC. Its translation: CASSFKGSGYGYTF.